These T cell receptor beta chains were read from a single sample in a study of blood T cells in healthy people across ages. TCRdb re-called the 5' RACE reads through MiXCR, storing one row per CDR3 protein. The data hold about 1,400,000 distinct CDR3 sequences, with 42% observed a single time. The source material was blood. The receptors derive from a woman aged 18-29 years in good health. The CDR3 runs from the conserved cysteine through the conserved F or W. A D gene is named only where the DNA matches it firmly. A clone size is listed for some rows: how often the clone was seen (once, few, many), or a class if it is expanded.

d_gene,j_gene,v_gene,abundance,CDR3nt,CDR3aa
-,TRBJ1-4,TRBV7-9,-,TGTGCCAGCAGCCCCCGGGTGGGCTCAACTAATGAAAAACTGTTTTTT,CASSPRVGSTNEKLFF
TRBD2,TRBJ2-1,TRBV5-1,-,TGCGCCAGCAGCTTGGGTATAGCGGGAGGTTCCTACAATGAGCAGTTCTTC,CASSLGIAGGSYNEQFF
TRBD1,TRBJ2-1,TRBV28,-,TGTGCCAGCATGCAAGGGACAGGGGGTAGCAATGAGCAGTTCTTC,CASMQGTGGSNEQFF
TRBD1,TRBJ1-4,TRBV20-1,-,TGCAGTGCGACCACCCAACAGGGGGCGAGTGAAAAACTGTTTTTT,CSATTQQGASEKLFF
-,TRBJ1-2,TRBV20-1,-,TGCAGTGCTAGCTTAGTGGAAGCTAACTATGGCTACACCTTC,CSASLVEANYGYTF
-,TRBJ1-2,TRBV6-6,-,TGTGCCAGCAGTAAACCCCGAACCGGGGAGCACTATGGCTACACCTTC,CASSKPRTGEHYGYTF
TRBD2,TRBJ2-3,TRBV20-1,few,TGCAGTGCACCGGGACTAGCGGGTACAGATACGCAGTATTTT,CSAPGLAGTDTQYF
-,TRBJ2-7,TRBV29-1,many,TGCAGCGTCGGACTTACCTCCTACGAGCAGTACTTC,CSVGLTSYEQYF
TRBD2,TRBJ2-5,TRBV12-3/TRBV12-4,-,TGTGCCAGCAGTAAGACCGGGACTAGCTACGAGACCCAGTACTTC,CASSKTGTSYETQYF
TRBD2,TRBJ2-3,TRBV6-1,-,TGTGCCAGCAGTGAGAGCGGGGGGGCCCTCACAGATACGCAGTATTTT,CASSESGGALTDTQYF
TRBD2,TRBJ2-1,TRBV7-2,many,TGTGCCAGCAGCTTCGGACTAGCGGAATACAATGAGCAGTTCTTC,CASSFGLAEYNEQFF
-,TRBJ2-7,TRBV14,-,TGTGCCAGCAGCCATACGAAGTACGAGCAGTACTTC,CASSHTKYEQYF
-,TRBJ2-7,TRBV20-1,-,TGCAGTGCCAGGCCACCGGGGGAAAACGAGCAGTACTTC,CSARPPGENEQYF
TRBD1,TRBJ2-1,TRBV7-8,few,TGTGCCAGCAGCAGAGCGACAGGGTCCTACAATGAGCAGTTCTTC,CASSRATGSYNEQFF
-,TRBJ2-7,TRBV21-1,-,TGTGCCAGCAATACCGGGACTAGCGGGTCCTCCTACGAGCAGTACTTC,CASNTGTSGSSYEQYF
-,TRBJ2-4,TRBV5-1,-,TGCGCCAGCAGCTTGGCCGCCCAGGGAGACAAGCAGTACTTC,CASSLAAQGDKQYF
TRBD1,TRBJ2-3,TRBV29-1,few,TGCAGCGCTGGTGTTTCGACAGGGGCAGATACGCAGTATTTT,CSAGVSTGADTQYF
-,TRBJ2-7,TRBV20-1,few,TGCAGTGCTAGCGGGTATGGCGAGCAGTACTTC,CSASGYGEQYF
-,TRBJ2-7,TRBV21-1,few,TGTGCCAGCAGCAAGTTAACAGTTCACTACGAGCAGTACTTC,CASSKLTVHYEQYF
-,TRBJ2-7,TRBV9,few,TGTGCCAGCAGGCCCCCACCCAAAATGTCCTACGAGCAGTACTTC,CASRPPPKMSYEQYF
-,TRBJ2-6,TRBV7-2,few,TGTGCCAGCAGCTTTGGGGATATCCCCCTTGGGGCCAACGTCCTGACTTTC,CASSFGDIPLGANVLTF
-,TRBJ2-7,TRBV15,-,TGTGCCACCAGCAGAGATTCCGACAGGACGTACGAGCAGTACTTC,CATSRDSDRTYEQYF
TRBD2,TRBJ2-5,TRBV3-1,few,TGTGCCAGCACCCAAGCGGGACCCGGGGAGACCCAGTACTTC,CASTQAGPGETQYF
-,TRBJ2-7,TRBV7-2,-,TGTGCCAGCAGTGGTTGGGGGGAGGATTCTTCCTACGAGCAGTACTTC,CASSGWGEDSSYEQYF
-,TRBJ1-5,TRBV28,few,TGTGCCAGCGGCCAGGTAAATCAGCCCCAGCATTTT,CASGQVNQPQHF
-,TRBJ2-5,TRBV20-1,-,TGCAGTGCTAGTTACCCAGAAGAACTGGAGACCCAGTACTTC,CSASYPEELETQYF
TRBD2,TRBJ2-1,TRBV10-2,-,TGCGCCAGCAGTGTCGTGACTAGCGGGAGGGAGAGCTCCTACAATGAGCAGTTCTTC,CASSVVTSGRESSYNEQFF
-,TRBJ2-1,TRBV6-1,-,TGTGCCAGCGGGGGGGCTAGCGGATACAATGAGCAGTTCTTC,CASGGASGYNEQFF
TRBD1,TRBJ2-5,TRBV7-9,-,TGTGCCAGCAGCGAAGCGACAGGGAGAGAGACCCAGTACTTC,CASSEATGRETQYF
-,TRBJ1-5,TRBV11-2,once,TGTGCCAGCAGCCCTGATCTATCAACGGGGGGTCAGCCCCAGCATTTT,CASSPDLSTGGQPQHF
TRBD2,TRBJ2-5,TRBV7-9,-,TGTGCCAGCAGCTTAGCCGGCGCGGGAGGAGCGGAGACCCAGTACTTC,CASSLAGAGGAETQYF
-,TRBJ1-4,TRBV12-3/TRBV12-4,few,TGTGCCAGCAGGTCATGGGGGCAAAGTGAAAAACTGTTTTTT,CASRSWGQSEKLFF
-,TRBJ2-6,TRBV14,few,TGTGCCAGTAACACAGGGAGGGTTACCGGGGCCAACGTCCTGACTTTC,CASNTGRVTGANVLTF
-,TRBJ2-7,TRBV18,-,TGTGCCAGCTCCAACGGACAAGCCTACGAGCAGTACTTC,CASSNGQAYEQYF
TRBD2,TRBJ2-1,TRBV7-3,-,TGTGCCAGCAGCCCCTCATTCTCAAACGGGGGGGTCAATGAGCAGTTCTTC,CASSPSFSNGGVNEQFF
-,TRBJ1-1,TRBV7-2,few,TGTGCCAGCAGCTTAGTTGGAGGGTTGAACACTGAAGCTTTCTTT,CASSLVGGLNTEAFF
-,TRBJ2-7,TRBV3-1,few,TGTGCCAGCAGCCAAGAGGGGCGGGGCTCCTCCTACGAGCAGTACTTC,CASSQEGRGSSYEQYF
TRBD2,TRBJ2-3,TRBV12-3/TRBV12-4,few,TGTGCCAGCAGTTGGGGGGGGACTAGCGGGAGTTTGACAGATACGCAGTATTTT,CASSWGGTSGSLTDTQYF
-,TRBJ2-4,TRBV30,-,TGTGCCTGGAGTCCCGAGGGGGATCCTGGCGAGCTGTACTTC,CAWSPEGDPGELYF
-,TRBJ1-1,TRBV18,-,TGTGCCAGCTCACCACTCGGACCGGGGAACACTGAAGCTTTCTTT,CASSPLGPGNTEAFF
-,TRBJ1-2,TRBV7-9,-,TGTGCCAGCAGCTTAGACCTGACGGCTAACTATGGCTACACCTTC,CASSLDLTANYGYTF
TRBD1,TRBJ2-1,TRBV5-5,few,TGTGCCAGCAGCTTGGCTCGGGACAGACTTTACTCCTACAATGAGCAGTTCTTC,CASSLARDRLYSYNEQFF
-,TRBJ2-3,TRBV29-1,few,TGCAGCGTTGAGCAGGGGCTCACTAGCACAGATACGCAGTATTTT,CSVEQGLTSTDTQYF
TRBD2,TRBJ2-2,TRBV4-1,-,TGCGCCAGCAGCCCCCCGGGGCTAGCGGGGGGGAACACCGGGGAGCTGTTTTTT,CASSPPGLAGGNTGELFF
-,TRBJ2-7,TRBV5-1,-,TGCGCCAGCAGCTTGGCTTCAGACAATGTGGCCTACGAGCAGTACTTC,CASSLASDNVAYEQYF
-,TRBJ2-7,TRBV7-8,-,TGTGCCAGCAGCTTAGTGGAAGGACTTGACGAGCAGTACTTC,CASSLVEGLDEQYF